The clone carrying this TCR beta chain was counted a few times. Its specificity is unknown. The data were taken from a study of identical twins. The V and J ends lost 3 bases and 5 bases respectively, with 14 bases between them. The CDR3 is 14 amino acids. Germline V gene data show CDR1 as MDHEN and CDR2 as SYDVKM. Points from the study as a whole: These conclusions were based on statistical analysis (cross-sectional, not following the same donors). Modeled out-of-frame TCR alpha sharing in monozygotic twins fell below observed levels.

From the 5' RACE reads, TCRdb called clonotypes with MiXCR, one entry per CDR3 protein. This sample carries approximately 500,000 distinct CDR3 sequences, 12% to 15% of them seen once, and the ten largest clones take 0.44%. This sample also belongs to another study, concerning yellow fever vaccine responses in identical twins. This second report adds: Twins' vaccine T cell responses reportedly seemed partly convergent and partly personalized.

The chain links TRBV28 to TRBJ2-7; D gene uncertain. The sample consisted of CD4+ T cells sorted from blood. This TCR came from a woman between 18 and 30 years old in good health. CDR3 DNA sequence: TGTGCCAGCAGTTTCTTAGGGCTGAGCAACGAGCAGTACTTC. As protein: CASSFLGLSNEQYF.